One and the same sample provided the 22 T cell receptor beta chains below, sequenced in a study of blood T cell repertoires in COVID-19. Produced via immunoSEQ multiplex PCR; TCRdb's table is partial and in-frame only. The sample carries roughly 400,000 clones, 70% to 90% recorded once. The sequencing input was peripheral blood. Every receptor here comes from a woman aged 60-75 years with COVID-19, enrolled during active disease.

The V call is TRBV28, the J call TRBJ2-7; TRBD1 aligns across 7 bases. CDR3 length equals 16 residues. The junction had 12 bases not matched to a gene; V was cut back by 7 bases and J by 0 bases. Germline V gene data show CDR1 as MDHEN and CDR2 as SYDVKM. DNA of the CDR3: TGTGCCAGCAAAACACCGACGAGGGGGCCCTCCTACGAGCAGTACTTC. Its translation: CASKTPTRGPSYEQYF. The full variable domain, its missing parts supplied by reference TRBV28 and TRBJ2-7, is DVKVTQSSRYLVKRTGEKVFLECVQDMDHENMFWYRQDPGLGLRLIYFSYDVKMKEKGDIPEGYSVSREKKERFSLILESASTNQTSMYLCASKTPTRGPSYEQYFGPGTRLTVT.

The V and J genes are TRBV3-1 (or the pseudogene TRBV3-2) and TRBJ1-2, with D maybe TRBD1 (6 bases). V was cut by 4 bases and J by 7 bases, with 16 bases left in between. CDR1 LGHDT and CDR2 YNNKEL come from the germline V gene (reference sequence). The CDR3 loop spans 14 amino acids. Here the CDR3 DNA reads TGTGCCAGCAGCCCCTCACAGGGAGCAAGTGGCTACACCTTC. Translating it yields CASSPSQGASGYTF.

The chain employs TRBV6-5 and TRBJ1-2; D uncertain. The V and J ends lost 0 bases and 3 bases respectively, with 8 bases between them. This CDR3 spans 14 amino acids. Germline loops: CDR1 MNHEY, CDR2 SVGAGI. DNA for the CDR3: TGTGCCAGCAGTTACTCGAGCTCTCACTATGGCTACACCTTC. Amino acid sequence: CASSYSSSHYGYTF.

The J gene is TRBJ1-1, the V gene TRBV19; D remains ambiguous. The CDR3 is made up of 16 amino acids. V lost 0 bases to trimming and J lost 0 bases, with 11 bases between them. CDR1 is LNHDA, CDR2 SQIVND, per germline (reference sequence). CDR3 nucleotides: TGTGCCAGTAGTATAGATCCTAGCAGGATGAACACTGAAGCTTTCTTT. It codes for CASSIDPSRMNTEAFF.

This chain links TRBV19 with TRBJ1-6, with 7 bases lining up with TRBD1. The CDR3 runs 14 residues. The germline V gene encodes CDR1 LNHDA and CDR2 SQIVND (reference sequence). J gave up 7 bases and V 11 bases, and 11 bases lay outside the gene matches. The DNA of the CDR3 is TGTGCCGCTCGGGTCGGGACAGCGAATTCACCCCTCCACTTT. It is translated as CAARVGTANSPLHF.

V usage is TRBV2 and J usage is TRBJ1-5; D may be TRBD1 (6 bases). The germline V gene encodes CDR1 SNHLY and CDR2 FYNNEI. This CDR3 region has 15 residues. V was shortened by 6 bases and J by 2 bases, with 14 bases between the two germline ends. The CDR3, as DNA: TGTGCCAGCAGGGGACACTTCGGGGGCAATCAGCCCCAGCATTTT. It specifies CASRGHFGGNQPQHF. The complete variable domain, with remaining parts taken from reference TRBV2 and TRBJ1-5, reads EPEVTQTPSHQVTQMGQEVILRCVPISNHLYFYWYRQILGQKVEFLVSFYNNEISEKSEIFDDQFSVERPDGSNFTLKIRSTKLEDSAMYFCASRGHFGGNQPQHFGDGTRLSIL.

The chain combines TRBV5-1 with TRBJ2-5; 9 positions agree with TRBD1. After removal of 9 bases from V and 1 base from J, the junction contained 10 bases not matched to a gene. CDR3 length: 15 amino acids. Germline assignment: CDR1 SGHRS and CDR2 YFSETQ. This CDR3 is CATTGTGGRQETQYF. The CDR3 DNA is TGCGCCACCACGGGTACAGGGGGCCGCCAAGAGACCCAGTACTTC.

The chain carries TRBV7-3 and TRBJ1-2; TRBD1 matches at 9 bases. The CDR3 length is 14 residues. The germline gives CDR1 SGHTA, CDR2 FQGTGA. With V trimmed by 5 bases and J by 8 bases, 9 bases remained unmatched. CDR3 sequence: CASSPTGQGRGYTF. CDR3 nucleotides: TGTGCCAGCAGCCCCACGGGACAGGGTAGGGGCTACACCTTC.

The V gene is TRBV4-1, the J gene TRBJ1-6, with D tentatively TRBD1 (5 bases). The germline CDR1 and CDR2 sequences are MGHRA and YSYEKL. The CDR3 covers 16 residues. Deletions cut 5 bases from V and 4 bases from J, with 15 bases between. The CDR3 reads CASSSGTNNYNSPLHF. CDR3 nucleotide sequence: TGCGCCAGCAGCTCCGGGACTAACAATTATAATTCACCCCTCCACTTT.

The chain has TRBV4-1 and TRBJ2-3, with 15 bases matching TRBD2. J gave up 2 bases and V 1 base, and 10 bases lay outside the gene matches. CDR3 length equals 20 residues. Germline CDR1 MGHRA, CDR2 YSYEKL. CDR3 loop: CASSQAGLAGGAVFTDTQYF. CDR3 DNA sequence: TGCGCCAGCAGCCAAGCGGGACTAGCGGGGGGCGCGGTATTCACAGATACGCAGTATTTT.

This clone was detected a few times. The chain recombines TRBV5-6 with TRBJ2-5; D possibly corresponds to TRBD2 (6 bases). Germline V gives CDR1 SGHDT, CDR2 YYEEEE. CDR3 length: 14 residues. Trimming left V 1 base short and J 5 bases short, with 12 bases between. CDR3 coding DNA: TGTGCCAGCAGCTTGCGGCTAGCGAGTGAGACCCAGTACTTC. Translated: CASSLRLASETQYF.

J is TRBJ2-1 and V is TRBV10-1, with TRBD2 matching over 8 bases. The CDR3 covers 16 residues. Germline CDR1 is WNHNN and CDR2 is SYGVQD (reference sequence). J was trimmed by 1 base and V by 2 bases; bases with no gene match: 4. The DNA for the CDR3 is TGCGCCAGCAGTGAGAGGGCGGGGGGTTCCTACAATGAGCAGTTCTTC. Translated, it gives CASSERAGGSYNEQFF.

The chain employs TRBV5-1 and TRBJ2-3; tentative D call: TRBD2 (5 bases). This CDR3 has 14 amino acids. Germline V lookup: CDR1 SGHRS, CDR2 YFSETQ. The ends were cut back, 6 bases at V and 3 bases at J, with 14 bases in the middle. CDR3 in DNA: TGCGCCAGCACCCGAGGAGGAACGACAGATACGCAGTATTTT. Its translation: CASTRGGTTDTQYF.

This clone has more than one count but fewer than ten. Here the CDR3 reads CASSPQGSPYNEQFF. CDR3 nucleotide sequence: TGTGCCAGCAGCCCCCAGGGATCCCCCTACAATGAGCAGTTCTTC. The rearrangement uses TRBV9 and TRBJ2-1; maybe TRBD1 (5 bases). V lost 4 bases and J lost 2, with 13 bases in between. The CDR3 has 15 amino acids. Germline-derived CDR1 and CDR2 are SGDLS and YYNGEE. Full variable domain (missing parts from reference TRBV9 and TRBJ2-1): DSGVTQTPKHLITATGQRVTLRCSPRSGDLSVYWYQQSLDQGLQFLIQYYNGEERAKGNILERFSAQQFPDLHSELNLSSLELGDSALYFCASSPQGSPYNEQFFGPGTRLTVL.

The chain employs TRBV11-3 and TRBJ2-3; 15 nucleotides agree with TRBD2. The V gene end was trimmed by 3 bases and the J gene end by 4 bases; junction bases not matched to a gene: 5. Germline lookup yields CDR1 SGHNT and CDR2 YENEEA. The CDR3 is 17 residues long. CDR3 bases: TGTGCCAGCAGCTTGAAGTGGACTAGCGGGGGGGCAGATACGCAGTATTTT. This gives the protein CASSLKWTSGGADTQYF.

This chain's CDR3 is CASSGTALRAGELFF. The DNA for the CDR3 is TGTGCCAGCAGCGGGACAGCCCTAAGGGCCGGGGAGCTGTTTTTT. V gene TRBV11-2 combines with J gene TRBJ2-2; 7 nucleotides agree with TRBD1. J gave up 6 bases and V 5 bases, and 9 bases lay outside the gene matches. The CDR3 loop spans 15 amino acids. The germline CDR1 and CDR2 sequences are SGHAT and FQNNGV. Full variable domain (outside the CDR3, taken from reference TRBV11-2 and TRBJ2-2): EAGVAQSPRYKIIEKRQSVAFWCNPISGHATLYWYQQILGQGPKLLIQFQNNGVVDDSQLPKDRFSAERLKGVDSTLKIQPAKLEDSAVYLCASSGTALRAGELFFGEGSRLTVL.

The gene calls are TRBV7-9 and TRBJ1-1, with unresolved D. Trimming removed 2 bases from V and 0 bases from J, with 10 bases in between. This CDR3 is built from 15 residues. Germline lookup yields CDR1 SEHNR and CDR2 FQNEAQ (reference sequence). Here the CDR3 DNA reads TGTGCCAGCAGCTTACTGGCAGGCATGAACACTGAAGCTTTCTTT. This gives the protein CASSLLAGMNTEAFF.

The rearrangement uses TRBV6-2 or TRBV6-3 and TRBJ1-2; D might be TRBD1 (6 bases). The germline gives CDR1 MNHEY, CDR2 SVGEGT. This CDR3 comprises 16 residues. Trimming cost V 2 bases and J 4 bases, with 17 bases left between them. CDR3 nucleotide sequence: TGTGCCAGCAGTTACCCGTTCGACAGGAGCTTCTATGGCTACACCTTC. Its translation: CASSYPFDRSFYGYTF.

The chain uses TRBV6-5 and TRBJ1-2; TRBD1 is a possible D gene (6 bases). The CDR3 extends over 15 amino acids. V lost 6 bases and J 7 bases, leaving 21 bases between the germline ends. Per the germline V gene, CDR1 is MNHEY and CDR2 is SVGAGI. CDR3 coding DNA: TGTGCCAGCAGGGGCCCGCCCGGGACAAGGCCTGGCTACACCTTC. Its protein is CASRGPPGTRPGYTF.

The chain combines TRBV10-3 with TRBJ2-2; a weak D match, TRBD1 (6 bases). The V gene lost 11 bases and the J gene lost 0 bases, with 10 bases spanning the gap. The germline gives CDR1 ENHRY, CDR2 SYGVKD. This CDR3 contains 13 residues. The CDR3 loop is CASGHPNTGELFF. Here the CDR3 DNA reads TGTGCCTCGGGACACCCGAACACCGGGGAGCTGTTTTTT.

The CDR3 DNA sequence: TGTGCCAGCAGCCAACGGGGAAACTACGAGCAGTACTTC. It translates to CASSQRGNYEQYF. This chain connects TRBV7-3 to TRBJ2-7; tentatively, D is TRBD2 (5 bases). This CDR3 region has 13 residues. Trimming left V 5 bases short and J 3 bases short, with 11 bases between. The germline V gene has CDR1 SGHTA and CDR2 FQGTGA.

This chain joins TRBV28 and TRBJ2-1; D not resolved. The V gene lost 2 bases and the J gene lost 4 bases, with 15 bases spanning the gap. CDR1 is MDHEN and CDR2 is SYDVKM in the germline V gene. The CDR3 runs to 16 residues. The CDR3 DNA reads TGTGCCAGCAGTTTAGTTCCAGCGTCCCTTTACAATGAGCAGTTCTTC. It codes for CASSLVPASLYNEQFF.